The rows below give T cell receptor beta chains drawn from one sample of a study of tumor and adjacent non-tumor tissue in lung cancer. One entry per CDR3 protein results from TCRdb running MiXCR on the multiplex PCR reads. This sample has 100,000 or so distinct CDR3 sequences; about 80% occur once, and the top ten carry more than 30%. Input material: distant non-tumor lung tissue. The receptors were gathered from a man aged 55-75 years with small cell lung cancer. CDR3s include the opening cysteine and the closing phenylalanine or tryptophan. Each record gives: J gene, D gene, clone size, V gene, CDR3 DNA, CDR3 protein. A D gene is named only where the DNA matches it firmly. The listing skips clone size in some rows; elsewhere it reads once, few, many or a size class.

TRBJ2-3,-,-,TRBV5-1,TGCGCCAGCAGCTCGCAGACCACAGATACGCAGTATTTT,CASSSQTTDTQYF
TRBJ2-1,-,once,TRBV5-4,TGTGCCAGCAGCCCTTATCAGGGGAATGACAAGTTCTTC,CASSPYQGNDKFF
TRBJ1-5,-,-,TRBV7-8,TGTGCCAGCGGCTTACGGGGGGGTAGGAATAAGCCCCAGCATTTT,CASGLRGGRNKPQHF
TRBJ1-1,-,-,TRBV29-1,TGCAGCGTTTGGCTAGAGGAAGCTTTCTTT,CSVWLEEAFF
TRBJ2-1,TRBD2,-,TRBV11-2,TGTGCCAGTAGCTTAGGAGTAGCGGGAGACTACTACTACAATGAGCAGCTCTTC,CASSLGVAGDYYYNEQLF
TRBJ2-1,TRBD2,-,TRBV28,TGTGCCAGCAGTCCAAGACCCGGGACTAGCTTAGACGAGCAGTTCTTC,CASSPRPGTSLDEQFF
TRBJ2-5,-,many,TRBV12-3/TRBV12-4,TGTGCCAGCAGTTTGAACACCCAAGAGACCCAGTACTTC,CASSLNTQETQYF
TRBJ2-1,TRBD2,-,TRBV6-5,TGTGCCAGCTGCCCCGGGACTAGCAGGTACGGCTCCTACAATGAGCAGTTGTTC,CASCPGTSRYGSYNEQLF
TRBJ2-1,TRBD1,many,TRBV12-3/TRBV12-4,TGTGCCAGCAGTTTAGGGGACAGTACAGGTAATGAGCAGTTCTTC,CASSLGDSTGNEQFF
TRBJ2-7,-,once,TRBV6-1,TGTGCCAGCAGTGGTGAACTATCCTACGAGCAGTACTTC,CASSGELSYEQYF
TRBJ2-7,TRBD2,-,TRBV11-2,TGTGCCAGCAGCACGGGACTAGGGTATGAGCAGTACTTC,CASSTGLGYEQYF
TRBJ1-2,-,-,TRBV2,TGTGCCACCAGTCCTACAGGGTTCGGCGGCTACACCTTC,CATSPTGFGGYTF
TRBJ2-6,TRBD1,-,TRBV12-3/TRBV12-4,TGTGCCATCGGGACAGGGTCTGGGGCCAATGTCCTGACTTTC,CAIGTGSGANVLTF
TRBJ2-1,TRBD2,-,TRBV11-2,TGTGCTAGCAGCTTAATCGGGAGGAGCTCCTACGATGAGCAGTTCTTC,CASSLIGRSSYDEQFF
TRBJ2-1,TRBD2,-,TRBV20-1,TGCAGTGCTAGAGATAATAATGGGAGGGTCGGCTACAATGAGCAGTTCTTC,CSARDNNGRVGYNEQFF
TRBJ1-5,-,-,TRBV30,TGTGCCCGGAGTCCGTGGGGGAGCAATCAGCCCCAGTACTTT,CARSPWGSNQPQYF
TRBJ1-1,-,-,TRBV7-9,TGTGCCAGCAGCTTAGCAGAGGGTCAAGAAACTGAAGCTTTCTTT,CASSLAEGQETEAFF
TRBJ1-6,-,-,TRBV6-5,TGTGCCAGCAGCGGCAGGAGTCAGGTTGATAATTCACCCCTCAACTTT,CASSGRSQVDNSPLNF
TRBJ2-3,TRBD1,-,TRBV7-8,TGTGCCAGCTGCCCGAACAGGGGGCTGGGTAGTACGCAGTATTTT,CASCPNRGLGSTQYF
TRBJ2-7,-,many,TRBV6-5,TGTGCCAGCAGGGAGGGACTCTTTTCTTACGAGCAGTACTTC,CASREGLFSYEQYF
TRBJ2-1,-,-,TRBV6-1,TGTGCCAGCAGTGAATGGACTGTCAGTTCCTACAATGAGCAGTTCTTC,CASSEWTVSSYNEQFF
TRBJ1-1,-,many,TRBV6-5,TGTGCCAGCAGGGTGTCTAACCGCGCTTTCTTT,CASRVSNRAFF
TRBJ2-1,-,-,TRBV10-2,TGCGCCAGCTGCGAGGCTGGCCAAGGTGGGCAGTTCTTC,CASCEAGQGGQFF
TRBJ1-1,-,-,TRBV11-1,TGCGCCAGCAGCTTAACGCCGAATCTGTATGGTCGGATCACTGAAGCTTTCTTT,CASSLTPNLYGRITEAFF
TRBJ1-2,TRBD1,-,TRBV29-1,TGCAGCACTGTAAAGGACAGGGTTGATGGCTACACCTTC,CSTVKDRVDGYTF
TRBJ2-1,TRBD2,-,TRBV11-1,TGTGCCAGCAGTTCGACATCGAGGACTAGCGGTAGTGGTAATGAGCAGTTCTTC,CASSSTSRTSGSGNEQFF
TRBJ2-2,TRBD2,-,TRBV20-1,TGCAGTACTAGAGATTTTAGCGGGAGGGCCGACGGGGAGCTGTTTTTT,CSTRDFSGRADGELFF
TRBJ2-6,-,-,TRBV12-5,TGTGCTAGTGCCCCAGGAACAACCAACGTCCTGACTTTC,CASAPGTTNVLTF
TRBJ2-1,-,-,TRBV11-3,TGTGCCAGCAGCTGGGCAGGGGCCGAGGGCGAGCAGTTATTC,CASSWAGAEGEQLF
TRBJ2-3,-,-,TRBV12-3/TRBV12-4,TGTGCTAGCAGTTTGCTAGGGTCCACAGATACGCAGTATTTT,CASSLLGSTDTQYF
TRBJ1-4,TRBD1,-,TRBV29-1,TGCAGCGAAACAGGGGGCGCCAGTGAAAAACTGTTTTTT,CSETGGASEKLFF
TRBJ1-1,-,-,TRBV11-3,TGTGCCAGCTGCCCCCGGAGTGCCAGTTGGAATACTGAAGCTTTCTTT,CASCPRSASWNTEAFF
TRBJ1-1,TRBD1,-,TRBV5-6,TGTGCCAGCAGCTGGGGACAGATCAAGAACACTGAAGCTTTCTTT,CASSWGQIKNTEAFF
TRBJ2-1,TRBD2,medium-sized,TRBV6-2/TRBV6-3,TGTGCCAGCAGCCTCCGAGCGGGAGGTTCCTACAATGAGCAGTTCTTC,CASSLRAGGSYNEQFF
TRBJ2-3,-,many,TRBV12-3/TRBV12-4,TGTGCCAGCAGTTCTTTAGATACGCAGTATTTT,CASSSLDTQYF
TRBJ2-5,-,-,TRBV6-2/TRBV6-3,TGTGCCAGCATTTACGCTGGAGACCCAGAGACCCAATACTTC,CASIYAGDPETQYF
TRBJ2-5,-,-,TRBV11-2,TGTGCCAGCAGCTTATGGAGCAAAGAGACCAAGAACTTC,CASSLWSKETKNF
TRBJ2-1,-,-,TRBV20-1,TGTAGCGCCAGAGGGATGAGCGGTTACAATGAGCAGTTCTTC,CSARGMSGYNEQFF
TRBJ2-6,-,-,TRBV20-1,TGCAGTGCTCACCTCTCTGGGGTCAACGTCCTGACTTTC,CSAHLSGVNVLTF
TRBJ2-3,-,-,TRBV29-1,TGTAGCGTTGCAACGGGAATGGCAGATACGCAGTGTTTT,CSVATGMADTQCF
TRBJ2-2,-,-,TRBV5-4,TGTGCTAGCAGCCCGGACTACTGTTCGATGGAGCTGTTTTTT,CASSPDYCSMELFF
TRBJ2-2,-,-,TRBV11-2,TGTGCCAGTAGACCACGGGGTGGGTTGAACACAGGGGAGCTGTTTTTT,CASRPRGGLNTGELFF
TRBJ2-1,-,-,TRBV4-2,TGTGTCAGCAGCCAAGTATCAGGGAACAATGAGCAGTTATTC,CVSSQVSGNNEQLF
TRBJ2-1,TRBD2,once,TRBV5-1,TGCGCCAACAGCTTTAGGGGAGGGCCTGCGTACGATAAGCAGTTCTTC,CANSFRGGPAYDKQFF
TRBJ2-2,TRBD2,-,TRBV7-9,TGTGCCAGTAGCTTAAGCGATAGCGGGGGCACCGGGGAGCTGTATTTT,CASSLSDSGGTGELYF
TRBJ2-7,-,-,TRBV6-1,TGTGCCAGCAGTGAAAGGGACGGCCACACCTATGAGCAGTACTTC,CASSERDGHTYEQYF
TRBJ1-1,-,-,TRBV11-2,TGTGCCAGCAGCTTAACGGGGGGCGTGGGTAGGAAAGCTGAAGCTCTCTTT,CASSLTGGVGRKAEALF
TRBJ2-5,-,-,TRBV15,TGTGCCACCAGTGTAGTGGGAGGAGAGACCCAGTACTTC,CATSVVGGETQYF
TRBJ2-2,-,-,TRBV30,TGTGCCTGGGGAACCGGGGTGCTGTTTTTT,CAWGTGVLFF